This entry lists 25 T cell receptor beta chains sequenced from one sample in a study of blood T cell repertoires in COVID-19. Measured with immunoSEQ multiplex PCR; TCRdb has only the in-frame clones, and not every one. The sample includes roughly 150,000 clones, approximately 73% of them seen just once. Sequenced input: peripheral blood. These receptors were obtained from an elderly woman with acute or convalescent COVID-19.

The V gene is TRBV19, the J gene TRBJ2-1; D is ambiguous. Trimming took off 7 bases at V and 10 bases at J, with 11 bases between the two ends. CDR1 is LNHDA, CDR2 SQIVND, per germline (reference sequence). The CDR3 contains 11 residues. The chain's CDR3 is CASTRMEEQFF. The CDR3 DNA sequence: TGTGCCAGTACGAGGATGGAAGAGCAGTTCTTC. The variable domain in full, completed from reference TRBV19 and TRBJ2-1, reads DGGITQSPKYLFRKEGQNVTLSCEQNLNHDAMYWYRQDPGQGLRLIYYSQIVNDFQKGDIAEGYSVSREKKESFPLTVTSAQKNPTAFYLCASTRMEEQFFGPGTRLTVL.

The chain uses TRBV2 and TRBJ2-1; 10 bases are a match to TRBD1. Trimming cost V 7 bases and J 8 bases; bases outside gene matches: 8. The length of the CDR3 is 14 residues. Germline V lookup: CDR1 SNHLY, CDR2 FYNNEI. In DNA form, the CDR3 reads TGTGCCAGCACCCGGGACAGGGGTCCCTATGAGCAGTTCTTC. It is translated as CASTRDRGPYEQFF.

V and J are TRBV19 and TRBJ1-2; the D gene is possibly TRBD1 (6 bases). Germline CDR1 is LNHDA and CDR2 is SQIVND (reference sequence). V was trimmed by 3 bases and J by 0 bases, leaving 11 bases between them. The CDR3 has 15 amino acids. The CDR3 is CASSIQGHTNYGYTF. The CDR3 nucleotides read TGTGCCAGTAGTATCCAGGGACACACTAACTATGGCTACACCTTC. Full variable domain (missing parts from reference TRBV19 and TRBJ1-2): DGGITQSPKYLFRKEGQNVTLSCEQNLNHDAMYWYRQDPGQGLRLIYYSQIVNDFQKGDIAEGYSVSREKKESFPLTVTSAQKNPTAFYLCASSIQGHTNYGYTFGSGTRLTVV.

The chain employs TRBV12-5 and TRBJ1-5; perhaps TRBD1 as D (6 bases). CDR1 is LGHNT and CDR2 is FRNRAP in the germline V gene. The CDR3 runs 14 residues. V lost 1 base to trimming and J lost 9 bases, with 13 bases between them. CDR3 loop: CASGLGGTIGPQHF. The CDR3 nucleotides are TGTGCTAGTGGTTTGGGGGGGACAATCGGGCCCCAGCATTTT.

The V call is TRBV30, the J call TRBJ1-6, with 11 bases that match TRBD1. This CDR3 comprises 16 residues. Germline CDR1 reads GTSNPN; CDR2 reads SVGIG (reference sequence). V was pared by 2 bases and J by 6 bases, with 6 bases of the junction left unmatched. The CDR3 nucleotides read TGTGCCTGGAGTCGGAGGACAGGGGGCCGTAATTCACCCCTCCACTTT. Its translation: CAWSRRTGGRNSPLHF.

The CDR3 coding sequence is TGCGCCAGCAGCCAAGATCGGGGAACAGGGGGGGGCTATGGCTACACCTTC. This sequence encodes CASSQDRGTGGGYGYTF. The J gene is TRBJ1-2, the V gene TRBV4-3; 8 positions match TRBD1. This CDR3 has 17 amino acids. The ends lost 0 bases at V and 4 bases at J; junction bases unmatched: 10. Germline values: CDR1 LGHNA, CDR2 YSLEER.

V is TRBV18 and J is TRBJ2-7, with 8 nucleotides matching TRBD2. The CDR3 spans 17 residues. Germline assignment: CDR1 KGHSH and CDR2 LQKENI. Trimming at V came to 0 bases and at J to 3 bases, leaving 10 bases not matched to a gene. The CDR3 loop is CASSPPGLAGNYYEQYF. CDR3 nucleotide sequence: TGTGCCAGCTCACCACCGGGGCTAGCGGGCAACTACTACGAGCAGTACTTC.

The CDR3 protein is CASSPRWQGTEAFF. CDR3 DNA sequence: TGTGCCAGCAGCCCGCGGTGGCAGGGCACTGAAGCTTTCTTT. The V gene is TRBV9, the J gene TRBJ1-1; D may be TRBD1 (5 bases). Germline loops: CDR1 SGDLS, CDR2 YYNGEE. Trimming cost V 4 bases and J 4 bases, with 14 bases left between them. The CDR3 extends over 14 amino acids.

The V and J genes are TRBV7-2 and TRBJ1-4; D ambiguous. Trimming left V 5 bases short and J 8 bases short, with 15 bases between. CDR3 size: 14 residues. The germline gives CDR1 SGHTA, CDR2 FQGNSA. This CDR3 is CASSPDGSGEKLFF. In DNA form, the CDR3 reads TGTGCCAGCAGCCCCGACGGGTCTGGGGAAAAACTGTTTTTT.

The chain has TRBV7-3 and TRBJ2-2; maybe TRBD2 (5 bases). Germline CDR1 reads SGHTA; CDR2 reads FQGTGA. V was clipped by 3 bases and J by 1 base, with 9 bases between them. The CDR3 has 15 amino acids. The CDR3 sequence: CASSLGSMNTGELFF. The CDR3, as DNA: TGTGCCAGCAGCTTGGGGAGTATGAACACCGGGGAGCTGTTTTTT.

The V and J genes are TRBV11-2 and TRBJ1-4; 10 bases are a match to TRBD1. Trimming took 3 bases from V and 6 from J; bases not matched to a gene: 1. The germline gives CDR1 SGHAT, CDR2 FQNNGV. The CDR3 has 14 residues. The CDR3 nucleotides read TGTGCCAGCAGCTTCGGGACAGGGGATGAAAAACTGTTTTTT. Translated: CASSFGTGDEKLFF.

In this sample, this clone turned up a few times. This chain joins TRBV5-4 and TRBJ1-2; the match to TRBD1 covers 7 bases. The CDR3 sequence is 15 residues long. V shed 4 bases and J 1 base; nucleotides not matched to a gene: 7. CDR1 and CDR2 (germline): SGHNT, YYREEE (reference sequence). The CDR3 nucleotides read TGTGCCAGCAGCAAGAACAGGGGCAATAACTATGGCTACACCTTC. This gives the protein CASSKNRGNNYGYTF.

This chain uses TRBV3-1 (or the pseudogene TRBV3-2) with TRBJ2-3; TRBD2 agrees at 7 bases. V was clipped by 1 base and J by 1 base; unmatched bases: 8. Germline CDR1 and CDR2: LGHDT and YNNKEL (reference sequence). The CDR3 loop spans 17 amino acids. CDR3 coding DNA: TGTGCCAGCAGCCAAGGGGATAGCGGGCATCGCACAGATACGCAGTATTTT. Its translation: CASSQGDSGHRTDTQYF.

The CDR3 coding sequence is TGTGCCAGCAGCCAATTTGCGGGAGGGCCAAGTGAGCAGTTCTTC. Translated: CASSQFAGGPSEQFF. The V and J genes are TRBV4-2 and TRBJ2-1, with 9 positions matching TRBD2. V gave up 2 bases and J gave up 9 bases; unmatched junction bases: 8. The CDR3 has 15 residues. Germline V gene data show CDR1 as LGHNA and CDR2 as YNFKEQ.

The gene calls are TRBV4-1 and TRBJ2-7; D possibly corresponds to TRBD2 (6 bases). The CDR3 spans 15 residues. Germline V gene sequence: CDR1 MGHRA, CDR2 YSYEKL. V was pared by 0 bases and J by 6 bases, with 15 bases between. The CDR3 protein is CASSQERTGVGEQYF. The CDR3 DNA sequence: TGCGCCAGCAGCCAAGAAAGGACGGGGGTTGGCGAGCAGTACTTC.

The chain joins TRBV4-3 to TRBJ1-1; TRBD1 matches at 7 bases. Germline loops: CDR1 LGHNA, CDR2 YSLEER. The CDR3 is 14 amino acids. V was clipped by 4 bases and J by 7 bases; unmatched bases: 9. In DNA form, the CDR3 reads TGCGCCAGCAGCCGCTCGAGCCAGGGGGATGAAGCTTTCTTT. It codes for CASSRSSQGDEAFF.

CDR3 sequence: CASSLTEASGNTIYF. As DNA, the CDR3 is TGCGCCAGCAGCTTGACAGAAGCCTCTGGAAACACCATATATTTT. This rearrangement joins TRBV5-1 to TRBJ1-3; D unclear. The CDR3 has 15 residues. V gave up 1 base and J gave up 0 bases, with 8 bases separating them. The germline gives CDR1 SGHRS, CDR2 YFSETQ.

The rearrangement links TRBV12-3 or TRBV12-4 to TRBJ2-3; maybe TRBD2 (5 bases). The CDR3 runs to 13 residues. The ends were cut back, 6 bases at V and 3 bases at J, with 10 bases in the middle. CDR3 in amino acids: CASSFQRTDTQYF. In DNA, the CDR3 is TGTGCCAGCAGCTTTCAGCGGACAGATACGCAGTATTTT.

The CDR3 bases are TGCGCCAGCAGCTTGGGACTACTAGCGTCCGAGCTGTTTTTT. Translated: CASSLGLLASELFF. The gene calls are TRBV5-1 and TRBJ2-2, with 7 bases aligning to TRBD2. This CDR3 comprises 14 residues. Germline CDR1 is SGHRS and CDR2 is YFSETQ. Trimming took 0 bases from V and 11 from J; bases not matched to a gene: 7.

The chain uses TRBV11-2 and TRBJ2-7, with a weak D call TRBD1 (6 bases). Germline V CDR1 and CDR2: SGHAT, FQNNGV. The length of the CDR3 is 16 residues. Between the trimmed V and J ends, which lost 5 bases and 0 bases, there was a span of 17 bases. This CDR3 reads CASSAYAGTLSYEQYF. CDR3 in DNA: TGTGCCAGCAGCGCATACGCCGGGACACTCTCCTACGAGCAGTACTTC.

The chain couples TRBV18 to TRBJ2-5; 10 positions agree with TRBD2. Germline lookup yields CDR1 KGHSH and CDR2 LQKENI. The CDR3 has 15 amino acids. Germline trimming cut 3 bases from V and 4 bases from J; bases unmatched to any gene: 5. The CDR3 DNA is TGTGCCAGCTCACCTGGGCTAGCGGGAGTAGAGACCCAGTACTTC. As protein: CASSPGLAGVETQYF.

V is TRBV6-2 or TRBV6-3 and J is TRBJ2-7; D may be TRBD1 (5 bases). Germline V CDR1 and CDR2: MNHEY, SVGEGT. CDR3 length: 16 residues. Deletions cut 6 bases from V and 2 bases from J, with 20 bases between. The CDR3 DNA reads TGTGCCAGCAGCCTCGACCAGGGTCTTTTGGCCTACGAGCAGTACTTC. This translates into CASSLDQGLLAYEQYF.

The V call is TRBV29-1, the J call TRBJ1-2; D is undetermined. In germline, CDR1 is SQVTM, CDR2 ANQGSEA. The CDR3 is 13 residues long. Trimming shortened V by 7 bases and J by 3 bases, and 15 bases separated the two germline ends. DNA of the CDR3: TGCAGCGCAGCCGAGAGAGTGGACTATGGCTACACCTTC. Residues: CSAAERVDYGYTF.

The V and J genes are TRBV25-1 and TRBJ1-6, with TRBD1 as a possible D gene (6 bases). CDR1 and CDR2 from the germline V gene are MGHDK and SYGVNS. Trimming removed 7 bases at V and 0 bases at J, with 13 bases between. The CDR3 extends over 16 amino acids. CDR3 coding DNA: TGTGCCAGCAAACCGCAGGGGAGCTCCTATAATTCACCCCTCCACTTT. This sequence encodes CASKPQGSSYNSPLHF.

The chain's CDR3 is CASSLGGQRNSPLHF. CDR3 nucleotide sequence: TGTGCCAGCAGCTTAGGAGGACAGCGTAATTCACCCCTCCACTTT. The rearrangement joins TRBV7-2 to TRBJ1-6; D perhaps matches TRBD1 (6 bases). V was trimmed by 1 base and J by 6 bases, leaving 10 bases between them. Germline CDR1 SGHTA, CDR2 FQGNSA. The CDR3 contains 15 residues.